This TCR beta chain was documented in a study of shared clonotypes between healthy human individuals. Note on this clone: Its antigen is currently unknown.

Assay used: immunoSEQ multiplex PCR; TCRdb lists only in-frame clones, some missing. This sample has approximately 340,000 clones; around 72% occur once, and the top ten carry about 9.4%. The V segment lost 5 bases and the J segment 7 bases; nucleotides outside the gene matches: 4. The length of the CDR3 is 14 residues. From germline, CDR1 is SGHVS and CDR2 FQNEAQ. The investigators split CD4+ cells into a CD45RA+ naive subset and a CD45RA-negative memory subset. The study, taken as a whole, reports: About 5% was the fraction of naive CD4 clonotypes found shared across several donors. Generation of non-shared clonotypes was less probable than generation of clonotypes shared by all four donors.

The source of this sequence is a man aged 25 to 40 in good health. J is TRBJ2-2 and V is TRBV7-8; 10 bases match TRBD2. Sequenced: memory CD4+ T cells sorted from blood. Subset given: CD45RA-negative fraction. The CDR3 DNA follows: TGTGCCAGCAGCCCGAGGACTAGCGGCGGGGAGCTGTTTTTT. Protein product: CASSPRTSGGELFF.